This T cell receptor beta chain was obtained from a study of shared clonotypes between healthy human individuals. With V trimmed by 8 bases and J by 6 bases, 3 bases remained unmatched. This CDR3 comprises 12 residues. Germline CDR1 reads SNHLY; CDR2 reads FYNNEI. Naive CD4+ cells were CD45RA-selected; the remaining cells were memory. Profiling relied on immunoSEQ multiplex PCR, and the TCRdb table lists in-frame clones only, not all of them. The sample holds more than 400,000 clones, roughly 95% seen once. This receptor was taken from a woman in her twenties or thirties in good health. The chain couples TRBV2 to TRBJ2-4; 8 nucleotides match TRBD1. Sequenced: naive CD4+ T cells sorted from blood. Specified subset: CD45RA+ positively selected. The chain's CDR3 is CASLGTGNIQYF. The CDR3 coding sequence is TGTGCCAGCTTAGGGACAGGAAACATTCAGTACTTC. The variable domain in full, with the rest retrieved from reference TRBV2 and TRBJ2-4, is EPEVTQTPSHQVTQMGQEVILRCVPISNHLYFYWYRQILGQKVEFLVSFYNNEISEKSEIFDDQFSVERPDGSNFTLKIRSTKLEDSAMYFCASLGTGNIQYFGAGTRLSVL.